This T cell receptor beta chain was captured in a study of T-cell reconstitution after alpha-beta-depleted transplantation in children. The CDR3 sequence is 14 residues long. With 5 bases removed from V and 2 bases from J, the gap between germline ends came to 13 bases. Germline CDR1 SGHRS, CDR2 YFSETQ. As concerns this clonotype: Its antigen is unknown.

Preparation of the TCRbeta library was carried out with unique molecular identifiers. TCRdb called the PCR reads again in MiXCR, with one record for every CDR3 protein. The data contain about 980,000 distinct CDR3 sequences, roughly 29% of them singletons. Study results and limitations: Surviving recipient T cells and intrathymic progenitors accounted for some patients' high TCRbeta diversity at day 60. T-cell counts and diversity at one year following transplant were attributed mainly to newly produced T cells. Reportedly, alpha-beta T cells present about two months post-transplant originated from several hundred expanded clones of graft origin.

The rearrangement uses TRBV5-1 and TRBJ2-5, with D unclear. The source is a boy in the first two years of life who had a stem cell transplant for SCID, so the T cells may come from the graft donor. The sequences come from PBMCs, mostly from graft donor cells, collected 360 days after TCRalphabeta/CD19-depleted stem cell transplant. The CDR3 here is CASSSTVHQETQYF. The CDR3 DNA reads as TGCGCCAGCAGTAGTACAGTCCATCAAGAGACCCAGTACTTC.